This entry describes one T cell receptor (beta chain). This CDR3 contains 14 residues. The germline V gene encodes CDR1 LNHDA and CDR2 SQIVND (reference sequence). Trimming shortened V by 3 bases and J by 8 bases, and 13 bases separated the two germline ends. Under the authors' procedure: Amplification from reference gene primers served as the basis for estimated nucleated cell counts. Repertoires were generated with immunoSEQ multiplex PCR, while TCRdb's copy carries only in-frame clones and drops some. V and J calls and clone size are as listed in that table; D and trimming were resolved from the DNA. The data contain approximately 93,000 clones, about two thirds of them singletons. The data originate from a study of blood T cell repertoires in COVID-19. Looking at the study overall: The study drew acute and convalescent COVID-19 samples from the United States, Italy and Spain.

The source material was peripheral blood. The TCR sequence derives from a woman older than 75 with acute or convalescent COVID-19. This sequence joins TRBV19 and TRBJ1-4; TRBD1 might be the D (6 bases). In DNA, the CDR3 is TGTGCCAGTAGTATCGGACAGTTGGGCGAAAAACTGTTTTTT. It translates to CASSIGQLGEKLFF.